Below, 26 T cell receptor beta chains from the same sample are listed, as sequenced in a study of blood T cell repertoires in COVID-19. Assay: immunoSEQ multiplex PCR; the TCRdb copy retains only in-frame clones and omits some. The sample contains around 420,000 clones, 70% to 90% of which appear only once. Material for sequencing was PBMCs or T cells enriched from blood (not recorded which). The receptor source for this set is a woman aged 40 to 50 with acute COVID-19.

The chain combines TRBV19 with TRBJ1-6; 7 nucleotides match TRBD1. The length of the CDR3 is 14 residues. V shed 4 bases, J shed 6 bases, and the junction held 3 bases outside the gene matches. Germline CDR1 reads LNHDA; CDR2 reads SQIVND (reference sequence). The CDR3 is CASSTGQINSPLHF. The CDR3 DNA is TGTGCCAGTAGTACGGGACAGATTAATTCACCCCTCCACTTT.

The CDR3 DNA sequence: TGTGCCAGCAGCAAAGCTTCGGGGAAGTTCACAGATACGCAGTATTTT. This encodes CASSKASGKFTDTQYF. This chain links TRBV3-1 (or the pseudogene TRBV3-2) with TRBJ2-3, with a tentative D call TRBD2 (5 bases). This CDR3 has 16 amino acids. The V gene's germline CDR1 is LGHDT and CDR2 YNNKEL (reference sequence). V was shortened by 5 bases and J by 2 bases, with 17 bases between the two germline ends.

A single count supports this clone. This chain uses TRBV27 with TRBJ1-1; maybe TRBD1 (6 bases). This CDR3 is 15 amino acids long. Deletions cut 5 bases from V and 4 bases from J, with 17 bases between. Germline CDR1 reads MNHEY; CDR2 reads SMNVEV (reference sequence). CDR3 region: CASSDQGGGLTEAFF. CDR3 DNA sequence: TGTGCCAGCAGTGACCAGGGAGGGGGTCTCACTGAAGCTTTCTTT.

This clone was seen only once. The V call is TRBV24-1, the J call TRBJ1-5; TRBD1 matches 7 bases. The V gene end was trimmed by 3 bases and the J gene end by 0 bases; junction bases not matched to a gene: 1. In germline, CDR1 is KGHDR, CDR2 SFDVKD. The CDR3 is made up of 15 amino acids. The CDR3 here is CATSDGTASNQPQHF. In DNA, the CDR3 is TGTGCCACCAGTGATGGGACAGCTAGCAATCAGCCCCAGCATTTT.

J is TRBJ1-2 and V is TRBV24-1; TRBD1 agrees at 10 bases. V gave up 2 bases and J gave up 7 bases; unmatched junction bases: 3. The CDR3 is made up of 14 amino acids. Germline values: CDR1 KGHDR, CDR2 SFDVKD. DNA for the CDR3: TGTGCCACCAGTGATTCCCGGGACAGGGGTGGCTACACCTTC. Protein: CATSDSRDRGGYTF.

The chain links TRBV14 to TRBJ1-2; the D is unclear. CDR3 size: 13 residues. V was pared by 0 bases and J by 3 bases, with 5 bases between. Germline values: CDR1 SGHDN, CDR2 FVKESK. CDR3 residues: CASSQDRDYGYTF. For the CDR3, the DNA is TGTGCCAGCAGCCAAGATCGGGACTATGGCTACACCTTC.

The chain employs TRBV27 and TRBJ2-6, with 9 bases that match TRBD1. With V trimmed by 3 bases and J by 4 bases, 7 bases remained unmatched. This CDR3 has 17 residues. Germline loops: CDR1 MNHEY, CDR2 SMNVEV (reference sequence). The DNA for the CDR3 is TGTGCCAGCAGTTTGCGGGACAGGGCGGCCGGGGCCAACGTCCTGACTTTC. Residues: CASSLRDRAAGANVLTF.

This clone was observed once. This chain joins TRBV5-4 and TRBJ1-4, with TRBD1 matching 7 bases. V dropped 4 bases and J dropped 4; count of bases not matched to a gene: 7. CDR3 size: 15 residues. Germline CDR1 reads SGHNT; CDR2 reads YYREEE (reference sequence). CDR3 DNA sequence: TGTGCCAGCAGCCCACAGGGGACCTATAATGAAAAACTGTTTTTT. This codes for CASSPQGTYNEKLFF.

This clone was counted a few times. This sequence joins TRBV29-1 and TRBJ2-1; possible D gene TRBD1, 6 bases. Germline V gene sequence: CDR1 SQVTM, CDR2 ANQGSEA. The CDR3 totals 12 residues. Deletions cut 8 bases from V and 7 bases from J, with 15 bases between. CDR3 DNA sequence: TGCAGCCACAGGGTAGGGTTGAATGAGCAGTTCTTC. Protein sequence: CSHRVGLNEQFF.

This chain uses TRBV19 with TRBJ2-1, with a possible D match to TRBD2 (5 bases). Per the germline V gene, CDR1 is LNHDA and CDR2 is SQIVND (reference sequence). Trimming removed 3 bases at V and 6 bases at J, with 9 bases between. This CDR3 region has 13 residues. Written as DNA, the CDR3 is TGTGCCAGTAGTATTCGGGATACCAATGAGCAGTTCTTC. This translates into CASSIRDTNEQFF.

The V and J genes are TRBV5-1 and TRBJ2-1; perhaps TRBD1 as D (6 bases). Trimming took off 0 bases at V and 2 bases at J, with 6 bases between the two ends. Per the germline V gene, CDR1 is SGHRS and CDR2 is YFSETQ. The CDR3 has 14 amino acids. CDR3 nucleotide sequence: TGCGCCAGCAGCTTGGAGGGGGCCTACAATGAGCAGTTCTTC. Translation: CASSLEGAYNEQFF.

V usage is TRBV5-4 and J usage is TRBJ1-6, with D uncertain. The CDR3 totals 12 residues. V shed 5 bases and J shed 7 bases, with 7 bases lying between them. Germline assignment: CDR1 SGHNT and CDR2 YYREEE (reference sequence). CDR3 sequence reads: CASRSGNSPLHF. In DNA form, the CDR3 reads TGTGCCAGCAGATCCGGGAATTCACCCCTCCACTTT.

The rearrangement links TRBV5-4 to TRBJ2-3; D may be TRBD1 (5 bases). The CDR3 runs to 14 residues. The V end lost 0 bases, the J end lost 1 base, and 6 bases lay between the germline ends. Germline V CDR1 and CDR2: SGHNT, YYREEE (reference sequence). The CDR3: CASSLGQRTDTQYF. DNA of the CDR3: TGTGCCAGCAGCTTGGGACAGCGCACAGATACGCAGTATTTT.

The rearrangement links TRBV11-2 to TRBJ1-1, with 8 nucleotides matching TRBD1. The CDR3 has 14 amino acids. V was pared by 0 bases and J by 6 bases, with 3 bases of the junction left unmatched. Germline V gene lookup returns CDR1 SGHAT and CDR2 FQNNGV. CDR3: CASSLDQGASEAFF. In DNA form, the CDR3 reads TGTGCCAGCAGCTTAGATCAGGGGGCATCTGAAGCTTTCTTT.

With respect to this clone: This sample includes further DNA sequences coding for the same CDR3. The chain recombines TRBV6-5 with TRBJ2-7, with no clear D. The CDR3 totals 14 residues. Per the germline V gene, CDR1 is MNHEY and CDR2 is SVGAGI. The V end was cut by 0 bases, the J end by 0 bases, with 6 bases between. CDR3 region: CASSYSRSSYEQYF. CDR3 in DNA: TGTGCCAGCAGTTACTCTCGTTCCTCCTACGAGCAGTACTTC.

This chain joins TRBV19 and TRBJ1-2; TRBD1 matches at 8 bases. The CDR3 is 13 amino acids. In germline, CDR1 is LNHDA, CDR2 SQIVND (reference sequence). V lost 5 bases to trimming and J lost 4 bases; unmatched junction nucleotides: 3. The CDR3 region is CASSWQGAYGYTF. The CDR3 DNA is TGTGCCAGTAGTTGGCAGGGGGCCTATGGCTACACCTTC.

Comment on this clone: Other DNA sequences within the sample encode an identical CDR3. This sequence joins TRBV29-1 and TRBJ2-3; TRBD2 matches 13 bases. The germline V gene has CDR1 SQVTM and CDR2 ANQGSEA. The CDR3 has 14 residues. J lost 3 bases, V lost 3 bases, and 0 bases had no gene match. CDR3 amino acids: CSVETSGGTDTQYF. In nucleotides, the CDR3 is TGCAGCGTTGAGACTAGCGGGGGGACAGATACGCAGTATTTT.

The chain has TRBV9 and TRBJ1-4, with TRBD1 identical over 8 bases. V shed 3 bases, J shed 8 bases, and the junction held 18 bases outside the gene matches. The CDR3 loop spans 18 amino acids. CDR1 and CDR2 (germline): SGDLS, YYNGEE. CDR3 amino acids: CASSESTGGQGAWEKLFF. The CDR3 nucleotides read TGTGCCAGCAGCGAGTCTACGGGGGGCCAGGGGGCTTGGGAAAAACTGTTTTTT. The full variable domain, rest sourced from reference TRBV9 and TRBJ1-4, is DSGVTQTPKHLITATGQRVTLRCSPRSGDLSVYWYQQSLDQGLQFLIQYYNGEERAKGNILERFSAQQFPDLHSELNLSSLELGDSALYFCASSESTGGQGAWEKLFFGSGTQLSVL.

The genes are TRBV18 and TRBJ1-1, with D unclear. Germline values: CDR1 KGHSH, CDR2 LQKENI. The CDR3 sequence is 14 residues long. V lost 3 bases, J lost 6 bases, and 14 bases lay in between. The DNA for the CDR3 is TGTGCCAGCTCACCCTCCCAAAGAGGGTCTGAAGCTTTCTTT. Amino acids: CASSPSQRGSEAFF.

This clone showed up just a few times. V usage is TRBV7-9 and J usage is TRBJ1-2, with D uncertain. Germline V gives CDR1 SEHNR, CDR2 FQNEAQ (reference sequence). Trimming removed 5 bases at V and 5 bases at J, with 15 bases between. CDR3 length: 14 residues. The CDR3, as DNA: TGTGCCAGCAGCCCAGAATCATCATCATATGGCTACACCTTC. This translates into CASSPESSSYGYTF.

In its sample, this clone was seen once. The chain combines TRBV15 with TRBJ1-4, with D possibly being TRBD1 (5 bases). The V end was cut by 6 bases, the J end by 6 bases, with 11 bases between. In germline, CDR1 is LNHNV, CDR2 YYDKDF (reference sequence). CDR3 length: 13 amino acids. The CDR3 sequence: CATSGDRYEKLFF. The CDR3 nucleotides are TGTGCCACCAGTGGAGACAGATATGAAAAACTGTTTTTT.

The chain links TRBV5-1 to TRBJ2-5; D perhaps matches TRBD1 (6 bases). Germline loops: CDR1 SGHRS, CDR2 YFSETQ. This CDR3 has 14 residues. V was trimmed by 1 base and J by 5 bases, leaving 12 bases between them. The CDR3 is CASSLSGAGETQYF. As DNA, the CDR3 is TGCGCCAGCAGCTTGTCAGGGGCTGGGGAGACCCAGTACTTC.

The CDR3 sequence: CASSTGTGGSYNSPLHF. DNA of the CDR3: TGTGCCAGCAGCACCGGGACAGGGGGCTCCTATAATTCACCCCTCCACTTT. The chain carries TRBV7-9 and TRBJ1-6, with 11 bases aligning to TRBD1. There are 17 residues in the CDR3. Per germline, CDR1 SEHNR and CDR2 FQNEAQ (reference sequence). V shed 5 bases and J 0 bases; nucleotides not matched to a gene: 3.

The V and J genes are TRBV10-3 and TRBJ2-2; D ambiguous. Germline V gene sequence: CDR1 ENHRY, CDR2 SYGVKD. This CDR3 region has 13 residues. Trimming shortened V by 4 bases and J by 7 bases, and 10 bases separated the two germline ends. CDR3 residues: CAISGVVDGELFF. The DNA for the CDR3 is TGTGCCATCAGTGGAGTTGTTGACGGGGAGCTGTTTTTT.

The rearrangement joins TRBV19 to TRBJ2-7; D ambiguous. This CDR3 contains 14 residues. Germline assignment: CDR1 LNHDA and CDR2 SQIVND (reference sequence). Trimming took off 5 bases at V and 0 bases at J, with 11 bases between the two ends. CDR3 region: CASSLRLSSYEQYF. CDR3 in DNA: TGTGCCAGTAGTCTCCGACTGTCCTCCTACGAGCAGTACTTC.

V gene TRBV7-8 combines with J gene TRBJ2-1, with TRBD2 identical over 8 bases. V trimming: 0 bases; J trimming: 4 bases; junction bases outside the gene matches: 5. The CDR3 has 16 residues. Germline assignment: CDR1 SGHVS and CDR2 FQNEAQ. Here the CDR3 reads CASSLAYAGGYNEQFF. As DNA, the CDR3 is TGTGCCAGCAGCTTAGCGTACGCGGGGGGATACAATGAGCAGTTCTTC.